These T cell receptor beta chains were read from a single sample in a study of cytomegalovirus exposure and HLA in healthy donors. Some clones are missing from TCRdb's copy, which holds only in-frame ones; the method was immunoSEQ multiplex PCR. The repertoire holds 130,000 or so clones, with 70% to 85% as singletons. Sequenced sample: PBMCs. Receptors were obtained from a female donor in good health and CMV-seronegative. Each CDR3 is given with its conserved first and last residue. D genes are given only for firm matches. Rows may omit the clone size; those that give it use once, few, many or a size class.

j_call: TRBJ2-7; d_call: NA; clone_size: NA; v_call: TRBV7-8; cdr3_nt: TGTGCCGCAGGGAAGGGGATCCACGAGCAGTACTTC; cdr3_aa: CAAGKGIHEQYF
j_call: TRBJ1-1; d_call: NA; clone_size: NA; v_call: TRBV4-1; cdr3_nt: TGCGCCAGCAGCCAGACAATGAGCGGTCCAGGGAACACTGAAGCTTTCTTT; cdr3_aa: CASSQTMSGPGNTEAFF
j_call: TRBJ1-1; d_call: NA; clone_size: NA; v_call: TRBV10-3; cdr3_nt: TGTGCCATCAGTGACGGTGGCACTGAAGCTTTCTTT; cdr3_aa: CAISDGGTEAFF
j_call: TRBJ2-7; d_call: TRBD2; clone_size: NA; v_call: TRBV11-2; cdr3_nt: TGTGCCAGCAGCCGTTTTCTTAGCGGGAGGGCCATCTCCTACGAGCAGTACTTC; cdr3_aa: CASSRFLSGRAISYEQYF
j_call: TRBJ1-6; d_call: NA; clone_size: NA; v_call: TRBV5-1; cdr3_nt: TGCGCCAGCAGCTTGGAGGCAGGGGCGCGGAATTCACCCCTCCACTTT; cdr3_aa: CASSLEAGARNSPLHF
j_call: TRBJ2-1; d_call: TRBD2; clone_size: NA; v_call: TRBV4-1; cdr3_nt: TGCGCCAGCAGCCAAGAAGGGACTAGCGGGAGCGGGCAGTTCTTC; cdr3_aa: CASSQEGTSGSGQFF
j_call: TRBJ1-1; d_call: NA; clone_size: NA; v_call: TRBV30; cdr3_nt: TGTGCCTGGAGTGTACTGGGGAGCACTGAAGCTTTCTTT; cdr3_aa: CAWSVLGSTEAFF
j_call: TRBJ2-7; d_call: TRBD2; clone_size: NA; v_call: TRBV6-5; cdr3_nt: TGTGCCAGCAGTTACATGCATAGCGGGAGGGTCTACGAGCAGTACTTC; cdr3_aa: CASSYMHSGRVYEQYF
j_call: TRBJ2-7; d_call: NA; clone_size: NA; v_call: TRBV20-1; cdr3_nt: TGCAGTGCTAGTGACGGGAGTTTTCAGTACTTC; cdr3_aa: CSASDGSFQYF
j_call: TRBJ1-1; d_call: NA; clone_size: NA; v_call: TRBV11-2; cdr3_nt: TGTGCCAGCAGCTTAGCAAACACTGAAGCTTTCTTT; cdr3_aa: CASSLANTEAFF
j_call: TRBJ1-2; d_call: NA; clone_size: NA; v_call: TRBV7-2; cdr3_nt: TGTGCCAGCAGCCCAGACTATGGCTACACCTTC; cdr3_aa: CASSPDYGYTF
j_call: TRBJ2-7; d_call: TRBD1; clone_size: NA; v_call: TRBV4-2; cdr3_nt: TGTGCCAGCAGCCCCGGGGACAGGGGGCCCGAGCAGTACTTC; cdr3_aa: CASSPGDRGPEQYF
j_call: TRBJ2-3; d_call: TRBD2; clone_size: NA; v_call: TRBV9; cdr3_nt: TGTGCCAGCAGCTATAGCGGGAGCACAGATACGCAGTATTTT; cdr3_aa: CASSYSGSTDTQYF
j_call: TRBJ1-2; d_call: TRBD1; clone_size: NA; v_call: TRBV4-3; cdr3_nt: TGCGCCAGCAGCCAAGATGACAGGGCACACTTCGGCTACACCTTC; cdr3_aa: CASSQDDRAHFGYTF
j_call: TRBJ1-5; d_call: TRBD1; clone_size: NA; v_call: TRBV5-8; cdr3_nt: TGTGCCGGCAGCTTGATCCGGGACAGGGGCAATCAGCCCCAGCATTTT; cdr3_aa: CAGSLIRDRGNQPQHF
j_call: TRBJ2-7; d_call: TRBD2; clone_size: NA; v_call: TRBV4-2; cdr3_nt: TGTGCCAGCAGCCACGAACGGACTAGCGGGAGGAGGTACGAGCAGTACTTC; cdr3_aa: CASSHERTSGRRYEQYF
j_call: TRBJ1-6; d_call: NA; clone_size: NA; v_call: TRBV30; cdr3_nt: TGTGCCTGGAGTGCCGCGGATAATTCACCCCTCCACTTT; cdr3_aa: CAWSAADNSPLHF
j_call: TRBJ2-7; d_call: NA; clone_size: NA; v_call: TRBV27; cdr3_nt: TGTGCCAGCAGTACCGGGGACACTCCTCAGTACGAGCAGTACTTC; cdr3_aa: CASSTGDTPQYEQYF
j_call: TRBJ1-2; d_call: TRBD1; clone_size: few; v_call: TRBV20-1; cdr3_nt: TGCAGTACATCCAGGGGGTATGGCTACACCTTC; cdr3_aa: CSTSRGYGYTF
j_call: TRBJ2-3; d_call: NA; clone_size: NA; v_call: TRBV5-1; cdr3_nt: TGCGCCAGCAGCTTGGATACGGGTTCCTTGCCTGTGTATTTT; cdr3_aa: CASSLDTGSLPVYF
j_call: TRBJ2-7; d_call: TRBD2; clone_size: NA; v_call: TRBV2; cdr3_nt: TGTGCCAGCAGTGAAGGGACTAGCGAGACCTACGAGCAGTACTTC; cdr3_aa: CASSEGTSETYEQYF
j_call: TRBJ2-7; d_call: TRBD2; clone_size: NA; v_call: TRBV11-2; cdr3_nt: TGTGCCAGCAGCCCACTAGCGGCGTTCTCCTACGAGCAGTACTTC; cdr3_aa: CASSPLAAFSYEQYF
j_call: TRBJ2-1; d_call: TRBD1; clone_size: NA; v_call: TRBV14; cdr3_nt: TGTGCCAGCAGCCGAGGGACAGGGGATGAGCAGTTCTTC; cdr3_aa: CASSRGTGDEQFF
j_call: TRBJ2-5; d_call: TRBD1; clone_size: NA; v_call: TRBV6-6; cdr3_nt: TGTGCCAGCAGTTACCCCGGACAGGGCAATTTAGCGACCCAGTACTTC; cdr3_aa: CASSYPGQGNLATQYF
j_call: TRBJ2-7; d_call: TRBD1; clone_size: NA; v_call: TRBV28; cdr3_nt: TGTGCCAGCAGTCCTGGACAGGGGAAAAAAGGGTCCTACGAGCAGTACTTC; cdr3_aa: CASSPGQGKKGSYEQYF
j_call: TRBJ1-5; d_call: NA; clone_size: NA; v_call: TRBV19; cdr3_nt: TGTGCCAGTAGTTGGGCCAGTTATAGCAATCAGCCCCAGCATTTT; cdr3_aa: CASSWASYSNQPQHF
j_call: TRBJ1-1; d_call: TRBD1; clone_size: NA; v_call: TRBV18; cdr3_nt: TGTGCCAGCTCATACTTACAACAGGGGGCGCACACTGAAGCTTTCTTT; cdr3_aa: CASSYLQQGAHTEAFF
j_call: TRBJ1-4; d_call: TRBD1; clone_size: NA; v_call: TRBV7-2; cdr3_nt: TGTGCCAGCAGCCGGGACAGGGGTGAAAAACTGTTTTTT; cdr3_aa: CASSRDRGEKLFF
j_call: TRBJ2-5; d_call: TRBD2; clone_size: NA; v_call: TRBV10-3; cdr3_nt: TGTGCCATCGGACAGTCTGGTAGCGGGATCCACCAAGAGACCCAGTACTTC; cdr3_aa: CAIGQSGSGIHQETQYF
j_call: TRBJ1-1; d_call: NA; clone_size: NA; v_call: TRBV6-6; cdr3_nt: TGTGCCAGCAGTCCGGACTTTCCCACATCGGGATCTGAAGCTTTCTTT; cdr3_aa: CASSPDFPTSGSEAFF
j_call: TRBJ2-1; d_call: TRBD2; clone_size: NA; v_call: TRBV27; cdr3_nt: TGTGCCAGCAGTCCTGGGACTAGCGGGAGGAATGAGCAGTTCTTC; cdr3_aa: CASSPGTSGRNEQFF
j_call: TRBJ2-1; d_call: TRBD2; clone_size: few; v_call: TRBV19; cdr3_nt: TGTGCCAGTAGGGTGGCGGGAGTTTCCAATGAGCAGTTCTTC; cdr3_aa: CASRVAGVSNEQFF
j_call: TRBJ2-7; d_call: NA; clone_size: NA; v_call: TRBV18; cdr3_nt: TGTGCCAGCTCACCTTCTCTAGGAGGGGGCGCCTACGAGCAGTACTTC; cdr3_aa: CASSPSLGGGAYEQYF
j_call: TRBJ2-2; d_call: TRBD2; clone_size: NA; v_call: TRBV2; cdr3_nt: TGTGCCAGCAGTGTATCAGGGAGGGTCGGGGAGCTGTTTTTT; cdr3_aa: CASSVSGRVGELFF
j_call: TRBJ2-7; d_call: NA; clone_size: NA; v_call: TRBV18; cdr3_nt: TGTGCCAGCTCACCAGGGAGGGACATGTCCTACGAGCAGTACTTC; cdr3_aa: CASSPGRDMSYEQYF
j_call: TRBJ2-2; d_call: TRBD2; clone_size: NA; v_call: TRBV6-6; cdr3_nt: TGTGCCAGCAGGCCTCTAGCGGGAGGGCCTGCCGGGGAGCTGTTTTTT; cdr3_aa: CASRPLAGGPAGELFF
j_call: TRBJ1-6; d_call: NA; clone_size: few; v_call: TRBV28; cdr3_nt: TGTGCCAGCAGTTTCACCAGCTCCTATAATTCACCCCTCCACTTT; cdr3_aa: CASSFTSSYNSPLHF
j_call: TRBJ1-5; d_call: NA; clone_size: few; v_call: TRBV15; cdr3_nt: TGTGCCACCAGCCCTGGGGGAGGTCAGCCCCAGCATTTT; cdr3_aa: CATSPGGGQPQHF
j_call: TRBJ2-3; d_call: TRBD2; clone_size: NA; v_call: TRBV6-1; cdr3_nt: TGTGCCAGCAGTGATCTAGCGGGAGTATCAGATACGCAGTATTTT; cdr3_aa: CASSDLAGVSDTQYF
j_call: TRBJ2-5; d_call: TRBD2; clone_size: few; v_call: TRBV7-8; cdr3_nt: TGTGCCAGCAGCCCCCGGGGGGGGGCACGGGGAGAGACCCAGTACTTC; cdr3_aa: CASSPRGGARGETQYF
j_call: TRBJ2-1; d_call: NA; clone_size: NA; v_call: TRBV9; cdr3_nt: TGTGCCAGCAGCGCAGGCCTCATGAGAAATGAGCAGTTCTTC; cdr3_aa: CASSAGLMRNEQFF
j_call: TRBJ1-3; d_call: NA; clone_size: NA; v_call: TRBV6-5; cdr3_nt: TGTGCCAGCAGTTTTGCAGGGGACTCTGGAAACACCATATATTTT; cdr3_aa: CASSFAGDSGNTIYF
j_call: TRBJ1-5; d_call: NA; clone_size: NA; v_call: TRBV27; cdr3_nt: TGTGCCAGCAGAGAACAGGGTGGTCAGCCCCAGCATTTT; cdr3_aa: CASREQGGQPQHF
j_call: TRBJ2-3; d_call: NA; clone_size: NA; v_call: TRBV29-1; cdr3_nt: TGCAGCGTTGACAGGGGGGAGGATACGCAGTATTTT; cdr3_aa: CSVDRGEDTQYF
j_call: TRBJ2-3; d_call: TRBD2; clone_size: NA; v_call: TRBV28; cdr3_nt: TGTGCCAGCAGTTTATCAACTAGCGGGTTCACAGATACGCAGTATTTT; cdr3_aa: CASSLSTSGFTDTQYF
j_call: TRBJ1-3; d_call: NA; clone_size: NA; v_call: TRBV28; cdr3_nt: TGTGCCAGCAGTTCCCCCGGGAGTGGAAACACCATATATTTT; cdr3_aa: CASSSPGSGNTIYF
j_call: TRBJ2-1; d_call: NA; clone_size: once; v_call: TRBV7-2; cdr3_nt: TGTGCCAGCAGCCCGAGGGCCCTTCTCATTCACAATGAGCAGTTCTTC; cdr3_aa: CASSPRALLIHNEQFF
j_call: TRBJ2-1; d_call: NA; clone_size: few; v_call: TRBV5-1; cdr3_nt: TGCGCCAGCAGCACCAACGCGGCCAGGGCACCTTACAATGAGCAGTTCTTC; cdr3_aa: CASSTNAARAPYNEQFF
j_call: TRBJ1-5; d_call: NA; clone_size: once; v_call: TRBV10-3; cdr3_nt: TGTGCCATCAGGGCGACAGGTTATAGCAATCAGCCCCAGCATTTT; cdr3_aa: CAIRATGYSNQPQHF
j_call: TRBJ2-3; d_call: TRBD2; clone_size: NA; v_call: TRBV4-3; cdr3_nt: TGCGCCAGCAGCCAAGATTACCGGGGGGCAGATACGCAGTATTTT; cdr3_aa: CASSQDYRGADTQYF
j_call: TRBJ2-2; d_call: NA; clone_size: NA; v_call: TRBV7-9; cdr3_nt: TGTGCCAGCAGCCACCGGCGGGACACCGGGGAGCTGTTTTTT; cdr3_aa: CASSHRRDTGELFF
j_call: TRBJ2-1; d_call: TRBD2; clone_size: NA; v_call: TRBV7-6; cdr3_nt: TGTGCCAGCAGCTTAGCACCCAGAGAGACCGACCCGGGACTAATCGCGGGTAATGAGCAGTTCTTC; cdr3_aa: CASSLAPRETDPGLIAGNEQFF
j_call: TRBJ2-7; d_call: NA; clone_size: NA; v_call: TRBV7-2; cdr3_nt: TGTGCCAGCAGCTTCGGGGATCTCTACGAGCAGTACTTC; cdr3_aa: CASSFGDLYEQYF
j_call: TRBJ1-2; d_call: NA; clone_size: NA; v_call: TRBV28; cdr3_nt: TGTGCCAGCAGTTTAACAGGTTCCTATGGCTACACCTTC; cdr3_aa: CASSLTGSYGYTF
j_call: TRBJ2-2; d_call: TRBD1; clone_size: NA; v_call: TRBV15; cdr3_nt: TGTGCCACCAGCAGAGAGGACAGGGCGAACACCGGGGAGCTGTTTTTT; cdr3_aa: CATSREDRANTGELFF